The 19 T cell receptor beta chains given below trace back to one sample, sequenced in a study of T cell responses to AZD1222 COVID-19 vaccine. Assay used: immunoSEQ multiplex PCR; TCRdb lists only in-frame clones, some missing. The table has 110,000 or so clones, over 75% seen once; the top ten hold roughly 13%. The sample in question was peripheral blood, obtained on day 0 of MenACWY control vaccination. The receptors originated from an adult in good health.

This clone was counted a single time. The chain has TRBV4-1 and TRBJ1-2; 9 positions match TRBD1. The CDR3 spans 15 residues. CDR1 and CDR2 from the germline V gene are MGHRA and YSYEKL. J was trimmed by 2 bases and V by 4 bases; bases with no gene match: 5. The CDR3 sequence: CASSLGTGQNYGYTF. CDR3 coding DNA: TGCGCCAGCAGCCTCGGGACAGGGCAGAACTATGGCTACACCTTC.

This clone was observed a handful of times. The rearrangement joins TRBV6-4 to TRBJ1-6; the match to TRBD1 covers 7 bases. Germline lookup yields CDR1 MRHNA and CDR2 SNTAGT. The CDR3 loop spans 13 amino acids. Germline trimming cut 4 bases from V and 10 bases from J; bases unmatched to any gene: 4. The CDR3 region is CASSAAGGSPLHF. The CDR3 DNA reads as TGTGCCAGCAGTGCGGCAGGGGGATCACCCCTCCACTTT.

The genes are TRBV6-6 and TRBJ1-3, with a possible D match to TRBD1 (5 bases). V lost 7 bases and J lost 4, with 14 bases in between. This CDR3 spans 14 amino acids. The germline V gene encodes CDR1 MNHNY and CDR2 SVGAGI (reference sequence). CDR3 DNA: TGTGCCAGCACTGGGGGGGAGAGGGGAAACACCATATATTTT. As protein: CASTGGERGNTIYF.

This sequence joins TRBV6-2 or TRBV6-3 and TRBJ2-1; D is unresolved. Deletions cut 2 bases from V and 6 bases from J, with 5 bases between. Germline V gene sequence: CDR1 MNHEY, CDR2 SVGEGT. The CDR3 loop spans 12 amino acids. CDR3 loop: CASSYRVNEQFF. In nucleotides, the CDR3 is TGTGCCAGCAGTTACCGCGTCAATGAGCAGTTCTTC.

This clone was detected once. V and J are TRBV20-1 and TRBJ1-1; possible D gene TRBD1, 5 bases. V was shortened by 3 bases and J by 3 bases, with 5 bases between the two germline ends. The CDR3 runs 11 residues. CDR1 DFQATT and CDR2 SNEGSKA come from the germline V gene (reference sequence). CDR3 residues: CSARGHTEAFF. CDR3 coding DNA: TGCAGTGCTAGGGGGCACACTGAAGCTTTCTTT.

V usage is TRBV29-1 and J usage is TRBJ1-5, with TRBD1 matching 9 bases. The CDR3 has 13 residues. Trimming removed 5 bases from V and 2 bases from J; junction bases left unmatched: 1. Per germline, CDR1 SQVTM and CDR2 ANQGSEA. CDR3 sequence (DNA): TGCAGCGTTACAGGGGGCGGCAATCAGCCCCAGCATTTT. Protein product: CSVTGGGNQPQHF.

The chain is built from TRBV11-3 and TRBJ2-1; 8 nucleotides align to TRBD1. V shed 2 bases, J shed 6 bases, and the junction held 9 bases outside the gene matches. This CDR3 is 16 amino acids long. Per germline, CDR1 SGHNT and CDR2 YENEEA. The CDR3, as DNA: TGTGCCAGCAGCTTATATTCCGGGACAGGCTTCAATGAGCAGTTCTTC. Amino acids: CASSLYSGTGFNEQFF.

This clone appeared once. This rearrangement joins TRBV28 to TRBJ2-7; 9 nucleotides line up with TRBD1. Per the germline V gene, CDR1 is MDHEN and CDR2 is SYDVKM. With V trimmed by 5 bases and J by 3 bases, 8 bases remained unmatched. The CDR3 contains 15 residues. The CDR3 is CASSSFGTGYYEQYF. CDR3 nucleotide sequence: TGTGCCAGCAGTAGTTTTGGGACAGGGTACTACGAGCAGTACTTC.

This rearrangement joins TRBV6-4 to TRBJ1-2; 10 positions match TRBD1. The germline CDR1 and CDR2 sequences are MRHNA and SNTAGT. CDR3 length: 14 amino acids. Germline trimming cut 5 bases from V and 11 bases from J; bases unmatched to any gene: 11. DNA of the CDR3: TGTGCCAGCAGTCCATCCGGGACAGGGGATCGGTACACCTTC. It yields the protein CASSPSGTGDRYTF.

This chain joins TRBV12-3 or TRBV12-4 and TRBJ2-2; D is undetermined. The V end lost 6 bases, the J end lost 2 bases, and 7 bases lay between the germline ends. This CDR3 is 13 amino acids long. DNA for the CDR3: TGTGCCAGCAGCCGCACCAACACCGGGGAGCTGTTTTTT. Encoded protein: CASSRTNTGELFF.

The chain has TRBV19 and TRBJ1-2; D not resolved. The CDR3 is 14 amino acids. In germline, CDR1 is LNHDA, CDR2 SQIVND (reference sequence). The V end lost 6 bases, the J end lost 1 base, and 12 bases lay between the germline ends. The DNA of the CDR3 is TGTGCCAGTAGACCCCTACAAGATAACTATGGCTACACCTTC. This codes for CASRPLQDNYGYTF.

This clone was detected only once. The rearrangement links TRBV30 to TRBJ2-5, with TRBD2 matching 11 bases. V was pared by 0 bases and J by 4 bases, with 4 bases of the junction left unmatched. Germline CDR1 is GTSNPN and CDR2 is SVGIG (reference sequence). The CDR3 runs 15 residues. In nucleotides, the CDR3 is TGTGCCTGGAGTGTACTAGCGGGAGTCGGAGAGACCCAGTACTTC. Amino acid sequence: CAWSVLAGVGETQYF.

J is TRBJ2-7 and V is TRBV19, with no clear D. Trimming pared 1 base from V and 4 bases from J, leaving 14 bases between. The CDR3 is 15 amino acids. Germline CDR1 reads LNHDA; CDR2 reads SQIVND (reference sequence). CDR3 DNA sequence: TGTGCCAGTAGTATAGTTTTCGGGCCGTCTTACGAGCAGTACTTC. This gives the protein CASSIVFGPSYEQYF.

The V call is TRBV30, the J call TRBJ1-1; 7 positions agree with TRBD1. CDR3 length: 14 residues. Germline V gene sequence: CDR1 GTSNPN, CDR2 SVGIG (reference sequence). J was trimmed by 3 bases and V by 4 bases; bases with no gene match: 8. The CDR3 DNA follows: TGTGCCTGGATGTTGGACAGGCGATACACTGAAGCTTTCTTT. Amino acid sequence: CAWMLDRRYTEAFF. Variable domain in full (rest from reference TRBV30 and TRBJ1-1): SQTIHQWPATLVQPVGSPLSLECTVEGTSNPNLYWYRQAAGRGLQLLFYSVGIGQISSEVPQNLSASRPQDRQFILSSKKLLLSDSGFYLCAWMLDRRYTEAFFGQGTRLTVV.

Only one count was recorded for this clone. This rearrangement joins TRBV25-1 to TRBJ2-7, with 10 bases aligning to TRBD1. The J segment lost 1 base and the V segment lost 2 bases, leaving 5 bases of the junction unmatched. The CDR3 consists of 16 residues. Germline V CDR1 and CDR2: MGHDK, SYGVNS. The CDR3 sequence: CASSEGGTGVSYEQYF. The CDR3 nucleotides are TGTGCCAGCAGTGAAGGTGGGACAGGGGTTTCCTACGAGCAGTACTTC.

This clone was counted once. This chain links TRBV7-9 with TRBJ2-2; a weak D match, TRBD2 (6 bases). V was pared by 5 bases and J by 2 bases, with 15 bases between. Germline V CDR1 and CDR2: SEHNR, FQNEAQ (reference sequence). CDR3 size: 16 residues. The CDR3 loop reads CASSPGGTPNTGELFF. DNA of the CDR3: TGTGCCAGCAGCCCCGGCGGGACTCCCAACACCGGGGAGCTGTTTTTT.

The chain is built from TRBV7-2 and TRBJ2-7; D possibly corresponds to TRBD2 (6 bases). The CDR3 has 15 amino acids. CDR1 and CDR2 (germline): SGHTA, FQGNSA. The V gene lost 7 bases and the J gene lost 1 base, with 17 bases spanning the gap. CDR3 protein: CASTPGGRLSYEQYF. The CDR3 DNA reads TGTGCCAGCACCCCCGGAGGGCGGCTTTCCTACGAGCAGTACTTC.

The table lists this clone with a few counts. The V call is TRBV14, the J call TRBJ1-2; D not certain. CDR1 is SGHDN, CDR2 FVKESK, per germline. The germline V and J ends were trimmed by 0 bases and 4 bases, with 9 bases remaining between them. The CDR3 loop spans 14 amino acids. CDR3 protein: CASSQDMAGYGYTF. The CDR3 coding sequence is TGTGCCAGCAGCCAAGATATGGCAGGCTATGGCTACACCTTC.

This sequence joins TRBV7-3 and TRBJ1-1; tentatively, D is TRBD1 (5 bases). The CDR3 sequence is 13 residues long. V was shortened by 2 bases and J by 9 bases, with 13 bases between the two germline ends. In germline, CDR1 is SGHTA, CDR2 FQGTGA. The CDR3 reads CASSLAPGPKAFF. CDR3 coding DNA: TGTGCCAGCAGCTTAGCGCCGGGGCCTAAAGCTTTCTTT.